The 14 T cell receptor beta chains reported below all come from one sample, sequenced in a study of CD8 T cells in Susac syndrome (dated by TCRdb to between 2019 and 2020). The library was obtained by the immunoSEQ multiplex PCR assay. RNA was extracted using the RNeasy kit, and roughly 0.5 to 1 microgram was reverse transcribed with random hexamers. TCRdb itself trimmed the public reads at Q25 with fastp, ran MiXCR and retained productive beta chains. Each CDR3 protein gets just one entry, which takes the most common genes and DNA from the rows behind it. The sample table holds about 180,000 distinct CDR3 sequences, of which 95% to 97% were seen once. In total, the top ten clones hold about 0.12% of the sample. Material: CD4+ T cells from PBMCs. The source of these receptors is a human donor with Susac syndrome.

This clonotype has only one observation. The chain recombines TRBV30 with TRBJ1-2; D ambiguous. The CDR3 spans 12 residues. Germline V gene lookup returns CDR1 GTSNPN and CDR2 SVGIG (reference sequence). Trimming stripped 1 base from V and 3 bases from J, with 6 bases between. CDR3 sequence reads: CAWSGIYYGYTF. DNA of the CDR3: TGTGCCTGGAGTGGAATCTACTATGGCTACACCTTC.

V is TRBV29-1 and J is TRBJ2-5; D may be TRBD1 (5 bases). The ends were cut back, 6 bases at V and 3 bases at J, with 14 bases in the middle. The germline gives CDR1 SQVTM, CDR2 ANQGSEA. The CDR3 sequence is 13 residues long. CDR3 nucleotides: TGCAGCGTGTCAGGGCAGGGAAAAGAGACCCAGTACTTC. Its translation is CSVSGQGKETQYF.

The chain carries TRBV30 and TRBJ1-2; 7 bases agree with TRBD1. Germline-derived CDR1 and CDR2 are GTSNPN and SVGIG (reference sequence). This CDR3 has 15 amino acids. J gave up 5 bases and V 8 bases, and 17 bases lay outside the gene matches. The CDR3 DNA is TGTGCCGGAACCGGCCCGGACAGGAGAAGGTATGGCTACACCTTC. The encoded protein is CAGTGPDRRRYGYTF.

This sequence joins TRBV5-1 and TRBJ1-1; D possibly corresponds to TRBD1 (6 bases). Germline V lookup: CDR1 SGHRS, CDR2 YFSETQ. This CDR3 contains 13 residues. V lost 1 base and J 7 bases, leaving 11 bases between the germline ends. The CDR3 is CASSLSGAGEAFF. CDR3 nucleotides: TGCGCCAGCAGCTTGTCAGGGGCAGGTGAAGCTTTCTTT.

The chain is built from TRBV20-1 and TRBJ2-5, with unresolved D. Germline lookup yields CDR1 DFQATT and CDR2 SNEGSKA (reference sequence). The CDR3 runs 16 residues. Deletions cut 0 bases from V and 2 bases from J, with 16 bases between. The CDR3 loop is CSARDAGRLLQETQYF. As DNA, the CDR3 is TGCAGTGCTAGAGATGCAGGACGGCTATTGCAAGAGACCCAGTACTTC.

This clonotype was picked up one time. The V gene is TRBV7-9, the J gene TRBJ1-5; D remains ambiguous. Trimming stripped 5 bases from V and 0 bases from J, with 11 bases between. This CDR3 has 15 amino acids. The V gene's germline CDR1 is SEHNR and CDR2 FQNEAQ (reference sequence). The CDR3 DNA reads TGTGCCAGCAGCCCCTCGGGGAGTAGCAATCAGCCCCAGCATTTT. Amino acids: CASSPSGSSNQPQHF.

The chain uses TRBV29-1 and TRBJ1-2, with D possibly TRBD1 on 5 matching bases. This CDR3 has 12 residues. V was trimmed by 2 bases and J by 7 bases, leaving 11 bases between them. CDR1 is SQVTM and CDR2 is ANQGSEA in the germline V gene. The CDR3 coding sequence is TGCAGCGTTGAAAGAGGGGCCAGTGGCTACACCTTC. This codes for CSVERGASGYTF. The full variable domain, completed using reference TRBV29-1 and TRBJ1-2, is SAVISQKPSRDICQRGTSLTIQCQVDSQVTMMFWYRQQPGQSLTLIATANQGSEATYESGFVIDKFPISRPNLTFSTLTVSNMSPEDSSIYLCSVERGASGYTFGSGTRLTVV.

The table lists this clonotype with a count of one. This chain links TRBV18 with TRBJ2-5; no clear D. Germline V gene lookup returns CDR1 KGHSH and CDR2 LQKENI. CDR3 length equals 14 residues. V was cut by 3 bases and J by 5 bases, with 13 bases left in between. CDR3: CASSPLQGLETQYF. In DNA, the CDR3 is TGTGCCAGCTCACCGTTGCAAGGGTTGGAGACCCAGTACTTC.

This clonotype came up once. The chain links TRBV24-1 to TRBJ2-3; D is unclear. CDR1 and CDR2 (germline): KGHDR, SFDVKD. This CDR3 is built from 14 residues. V lost 4 bases and J lost 1, with 8 bases in between. The CDR3 sequence: CATSDHGRTDTQYF. CDR3 bases: TGTGCCACCAGTGACCACGGACGCACAGATACGCAGTATTTT.

CDR3 in amino acids: CSAVSGGPAGDQPQHF. As DNA, the CDR3 is TGCAGTGCTGTGTCAGGGGGGCCAGCAGGTGATCAGCCCCAGCATTTT. The V gene is TRBV20-1, the J gene TRBJ1-5; 7 nucleotides line up with TRBD1. Germline V gene data show CDR1 as DFQATT and CDR2 as SNEGSKA (reference sequence). This CDR3 has 16 residues. The ends lost 5 bases at V and 5 bases at J; junction bases unmatched: 15.

This clonotype was detected only once. The V and J genes are TRBV20-1 and TRBJ2-7; D uncertain. Germline lookup yields CDR1 DFQATT and CDR2 SNEGSKA (reference sequence). Trimming removed 0 bases from V and 3 bases from J, with 12 bases in between. The length of the CDR3 is 14 residues. CDR3 protein: CSARDSAKYYEQYV. The CDR3, as DNA: TGCAGTGCTAGAGACAGCGCGAAATACTACGAGCAGTACGTC.

The V and J genes are TRBV30 and TRBJ2-5; possibly TRBD1 for D (6 bases). The germline CDR1 and CDR2 sequences are GTSNPN and SVGIG (reference sequence). The CDR3 spans 14 residues. V lost 2 bases and J lost 5, with 15 bases in between. CDR3 in amino acids: CAWSPGPRGETQYF. In DNA form, the CDR3 reads TGTGCCTGGAGTCCGGGGCCCAGGGGTGAGACCCAGTACTTC.

The rearrangement uses TRBV20-1 and TRBJ2-7; 8 nucleotides align to TRBD2. The CDR3 covers 16 residues. V lost 0 bases and J lost 2; bases outside the gene matches: 9. CDR1 and CDR2 (germline): DFQATT, SNEGSKA (reference sequence). CDR3 in DNA: TGCAGTGCTAGAGACCCCGGGGGAGCGGGGGCCTACGAGCAGTACTTC. This encodes CSARDPGGAGAYEQYF.

The chain has TRBV28 and TRBJ2-5, with TRBD1 matching over 7 bases. With 5 bases clipped from V and 2 bases from J, the junction kept 11 bases outside the gene matches. The germline CDR1 and CDR2 sequences are MDHEN and SYDVKM. The CDR3 runs to 16 residues. CDR3 sequence reads: CASSTRWTGEQETQYF. CDR3 in DNA: TGTGCCAGCAGTACCAGATGGACAGGCGAGCAAGAGACCCAGTACTTC.